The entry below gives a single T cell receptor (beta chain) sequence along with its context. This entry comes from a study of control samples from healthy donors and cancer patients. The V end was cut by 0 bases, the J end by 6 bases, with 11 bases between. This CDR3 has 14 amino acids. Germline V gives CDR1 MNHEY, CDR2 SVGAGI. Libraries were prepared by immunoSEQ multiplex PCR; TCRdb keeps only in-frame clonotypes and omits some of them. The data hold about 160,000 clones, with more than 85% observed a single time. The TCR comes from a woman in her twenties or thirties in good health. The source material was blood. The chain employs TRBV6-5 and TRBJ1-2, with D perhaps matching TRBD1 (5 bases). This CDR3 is CASSYSRRGNGYTF. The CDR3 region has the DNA TGTGCCAGCAGTTACTCGCGGAGGGGAAATGGCTACACCTTC.